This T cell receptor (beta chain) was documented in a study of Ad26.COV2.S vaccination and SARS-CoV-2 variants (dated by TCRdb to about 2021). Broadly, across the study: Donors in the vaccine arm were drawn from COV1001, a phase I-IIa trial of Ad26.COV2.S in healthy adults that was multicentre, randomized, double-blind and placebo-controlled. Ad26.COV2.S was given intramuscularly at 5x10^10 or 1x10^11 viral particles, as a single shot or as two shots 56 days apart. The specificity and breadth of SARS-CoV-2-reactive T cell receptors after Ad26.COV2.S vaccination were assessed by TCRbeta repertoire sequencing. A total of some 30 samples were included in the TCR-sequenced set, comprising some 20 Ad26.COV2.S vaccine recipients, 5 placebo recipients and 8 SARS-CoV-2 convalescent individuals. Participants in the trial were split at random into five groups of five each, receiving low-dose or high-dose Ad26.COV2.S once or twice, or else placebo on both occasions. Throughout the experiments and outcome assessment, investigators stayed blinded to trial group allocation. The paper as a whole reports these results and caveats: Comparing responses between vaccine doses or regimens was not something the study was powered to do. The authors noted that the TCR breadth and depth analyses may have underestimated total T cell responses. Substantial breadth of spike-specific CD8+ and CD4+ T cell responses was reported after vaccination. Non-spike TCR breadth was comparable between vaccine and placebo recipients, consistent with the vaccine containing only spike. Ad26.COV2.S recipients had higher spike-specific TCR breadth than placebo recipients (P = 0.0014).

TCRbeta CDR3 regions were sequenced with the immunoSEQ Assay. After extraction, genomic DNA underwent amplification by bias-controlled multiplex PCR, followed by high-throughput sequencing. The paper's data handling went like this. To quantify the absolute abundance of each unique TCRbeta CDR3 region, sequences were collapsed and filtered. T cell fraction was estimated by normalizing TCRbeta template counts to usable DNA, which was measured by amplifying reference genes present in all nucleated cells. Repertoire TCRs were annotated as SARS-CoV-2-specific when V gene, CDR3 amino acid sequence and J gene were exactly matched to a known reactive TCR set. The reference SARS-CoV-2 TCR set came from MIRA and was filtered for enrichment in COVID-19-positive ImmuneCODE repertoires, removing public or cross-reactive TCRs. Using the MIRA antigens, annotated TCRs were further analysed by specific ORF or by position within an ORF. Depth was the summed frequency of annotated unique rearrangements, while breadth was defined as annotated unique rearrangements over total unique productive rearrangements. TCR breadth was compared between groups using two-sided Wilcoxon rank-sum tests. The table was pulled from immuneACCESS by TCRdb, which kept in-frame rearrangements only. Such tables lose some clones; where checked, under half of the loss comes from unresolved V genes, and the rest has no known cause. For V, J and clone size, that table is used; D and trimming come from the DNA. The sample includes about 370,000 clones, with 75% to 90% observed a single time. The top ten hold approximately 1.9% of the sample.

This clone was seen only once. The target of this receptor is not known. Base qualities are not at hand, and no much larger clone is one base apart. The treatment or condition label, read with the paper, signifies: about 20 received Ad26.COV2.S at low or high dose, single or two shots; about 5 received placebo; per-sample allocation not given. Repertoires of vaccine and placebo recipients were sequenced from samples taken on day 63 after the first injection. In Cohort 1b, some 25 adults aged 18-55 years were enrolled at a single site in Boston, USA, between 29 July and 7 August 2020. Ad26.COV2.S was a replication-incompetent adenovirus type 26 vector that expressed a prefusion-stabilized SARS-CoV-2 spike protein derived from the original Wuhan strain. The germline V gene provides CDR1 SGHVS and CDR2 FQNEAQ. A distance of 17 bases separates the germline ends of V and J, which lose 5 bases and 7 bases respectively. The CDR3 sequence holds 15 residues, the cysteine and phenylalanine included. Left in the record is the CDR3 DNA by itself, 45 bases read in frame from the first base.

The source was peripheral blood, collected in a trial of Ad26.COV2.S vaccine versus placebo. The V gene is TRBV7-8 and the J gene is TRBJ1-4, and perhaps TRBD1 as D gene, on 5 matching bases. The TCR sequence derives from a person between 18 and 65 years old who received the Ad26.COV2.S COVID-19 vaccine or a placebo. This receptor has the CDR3 CASSPSGARGEKLFF. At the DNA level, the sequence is TGTGCCAGCAGCCCGAGCGGGGCCCGGGGTGAAAAACTGTTTTTT.